Each of the 20 T cell receptor beta chains below was sequenced from the same sample in a study of OX40 agonist ivuxolimab in advanced cancers. This table comes from immunoSEQ multiplex PCR, and its TCRdb copy is limited to in-frame clones, with some not included. The sample holds about 24,000 clones, 78% seen once. The sample here was CD4+ or CD8+ T cells sorted from blood, taken in a trial of the OX40 agonist ivuxolimab. The receptors originated from an adult with an advanced solid tumor such as melanoma, head and neck, liver or kidney cancer.

The chain links TRBV6-5 to TRBJ1-2; a weak D match, TRBD1 (5 bases). Germline CDR1 is MNHEY and CDR2 is SVGAGI. V dropped 2 bases and J dropped 7 bases, with 14 bases sitting between them. The CDR3 spans 14 residues. This CDR3 is CASSYIGAKSGYTF. CDR3 nucleotides: TGTGCCAGCAGTTACATAGGGGCGAAAAGTGGCTACACCTTC.

This chain links TRBV9 with TRBJ1-4; D perhaps matches TRBD1 (5 bases). Trimming took 3 bases from V and 0 from J, leaving 9 bases between them. Germline V gene data show CDR1 as SGDLS and CDR2 as YYNGEE. This CDR3 contains 15 residues. The CDR3 region has the DNA TGTGCCAGCAGCGGGGGGAGTGCAACTAATGAAAAACTGTTTTTT. Protein sequence: CASSGGSATNEKLFF.

V is TRBV6-8 and J is TRBJ2-3; tentatively, D is TRBD2 (5 bases). Trimming took off 5 bases at V and 1 base at J, with 16 bases between the two ends. Germline CDR1 reads MNHGY; CDR2 reads SAAAGT. The CDR3 covers 16 residues. The CDR3 DNA sequence: TGTGCCAGCAGTCAGGACCCTAGCTGGCGCACAGATACGCAGTATTTT. Translating it yields CASSQDPSWRTDTQYF.

This clone appeared a single time. CDR3 in DNA: TGTGCCAGCAGCAAAGGCGGCGAGCAGTACTTC. Protein sequence: CASSKGGEQYF. The rearrangement links TRBV21-1 to TRBJ2-7; the table calls TRBD2, which could not be checked here. TRBV21-1 corresponds to a pseudogene. CDR3 length: 11 amino acids.

The CDR3 protein is CASSPPGSRTNEKLFF. CDR3 sequence (DNA): TGCGCCAGCAGCCCGCCGGGGTCACGGACTAATGAAAAACTGTTTTTT. The chain employs TRBV4-1 and TRBJ1-4; D is unclear. The CDR3 covers 16 residues. Germline V gene data show CDR1 as MGHRA and CDR2 as YSYEKL. Trimming took off 4 bases at V and 2 bases at J, with 14 bases between the two ends.

The rearrangement uses TRBV6-5 and TRBJ1-6; D possibly corresponds to TRBD1 (6 bases). This CDR3 spans 14 amino acids. V was trimmed by 0 bases and J by 10 bases, leaving 10 bases between them. Germline CDR1 is MNHEY and CDR2 is SVGAGI. This CDR3 is CASSYSQGKSPLHF. The CDR3 DNA reads TGTGCCAGCAGTTACTCTCAGGGGAAGTCACCCCTCCACTTT.

V is TRBV2 and J is TRBJ1-2; maybe TRBD1 (5 bases). The CDR3 totals 15 residues. Germline V CDR1 and CDR2: SNHLY, FYNNEI. V was shortened by 4 bases and J by 8 bases, with 20 bases between the two germline ends. In DNA, the CDR3 is TGTGCCAGCAGTGGTACCGGGGGATACTATGGAGGCTACACCTTC. Encoded protein: CASSGTGGYYGGYTF.

The chain carries TRBV6-5 and TRBJ1-6, with D unclear. Germline V CDR1 and CDR2: MNHEY, SVGAGI. The CDR3 length is 14 residues. V was cut by 6 bases and J by 0 bases, with 6 bases left in between. CDR3 in DNA: TGTGCCAGCAGGACGAGCTCCTATAATTCACCCCTCCACTTT. Amino acids: CASRTSSYNSPLHF.

This clone showed up just a few times. V is TRBV2 and J is TRBJ1-1; D not certain. In germline, CDR1 is SNHLY, CDR2 FYNNEI. The length of the CDR3 is 11 residues. Trimming removed 2 bases at V and 10 bases at J, with 8 bases between. The CDR3 spells CASSELGRAFF. CDR3 DNA sequence: TGTGCCAGCAGTGAACTAGGGAGAGCTTTCTTT. The entire variable domain, with the rest obtained from reference TRBV2 and TRBJ1-1, is as follows: EPEVTQTPSHQVTQMGQEVILRCVPISNHLYFYWYRQILGQKVEFLVSFYNNEISEKSEIFDDQFSVERPDGSNFTLKIRSTKLEDSAMYFCASSELGRAFFGQGTRLTVV.

This sequence joins TRBV28 and TRBJ2-7; D gene uncertain. Per the germline V gene, CDR1 is MDHEN and CDR2 is SYDVKM. V lost 5 bases and J lost 3, with 5 bases in between. The CDR3 has 11 residues. The CDR3 is CASSTIYEQYF. CDR3 nucleotide sequence: TGTGCCAGCAGTACCATCTACGAGCAGTACTTC.

The rearrangement joins TRBV5-6 to TRBJ2-1; perhaps TRBD2 as D (5 bases). This CDR3 has 16 amino acids. Germline values: CDR1 SGHDT, CDR2 YYEEEE. V lost 4 bases and J lost 8, with 22 bases in between. CDR3 sequence: CASSLPQAPRRDEQFF. The CDR3 DNA reads as TGTGCCAGCAGCCTACCCCAAGCGCCACGGCGGGATGAGCAGTTCTTC.

The rearrangement joins TRBV7-2 to TRBJ1-1; D possibly corresponds to TRBD1 (5 bases). V lost 1 base and J 6 bases, leaving 12 bases between the germline ends. Germline-derived CDR1 and CDR2 are SGHTA and FQGNSA. The CDR3 spans 14 residues. CDR3 bases: TGTGCCAGCAGCTTAGAGGCCGGGGGGGCTGAAGCTTTCTTT. Translating it yields CASSLEAGGAEAFF.

The DNA for the CDR3 is TGTGCCAGCCTCCAGGGGACACGGACCGGGGAGCTGTTTTTT. It yields the protein CASLQGTRTGELFF. The rearrangement links TRBV6-6 to TRBJ2-2, with D perhaps matching TRBD1 (6 bases). The CDR3 covers 14 residues. Trimming took 8 bases from V and 5 from J, leaving 15 bases between them. Germline CDR1 MNHNY, CDR2 SVGAGI (reference sequence).

The V and J genes are TRBV19 and TRBJ2-1, with 10 bases identical to TRBD2. Germline CDR1 LNHDA, CDR2 SQIVND (reference sequence). The V segment lost 8 bases and the J segment 10 bases; nucleotides outside the gene matches: 14. The CDR3 runs 15 residues. The CDR3 protein is CASLSSSGSLGEQFF. CDR3 bases: TGTGCCAGTCTCTCTTCTAGCGGGAGCCTTGGGGAGCAGTTCTTC.

The chain combines TRBV18 with TRBJ1-1, with a weak D call TRBD1 (5 bases). This CDR3 is 14 amino acids long. V was cut by 5 bases and J by 5 bases, with 15 bases left in between. Germline V gene data show CDR1 as KGHSH and CDR2 as LQKENI. CDR3 sequence: CASSKPRGATEAFF. In nucleotides, the CDR3 is TGTGCCAGCTCAAAACCAAGGGGAGCTACTGAAGCTTTCTTT.

The CDR3 loop is CASSLSGSLNAEAFF. Written as DNA, the CDR3 is TGTGCCAGCAGCCTCTCAGGATCTCTCAACGCTGAAGCTTTCTTT. V is TRBV11-2 and J is TRBJ1-1; D is undetermined. Trimming took 5 bases from V and 6 from J, leaving 19 bases between them. The CDR3 is 15 residues long. Germline lookup yields CDR1 SGHAT and CDR2 FQNNGV.

The rearrangement uses TRBV18 and TRBJ1-2; D not resolved. V dropped 2 bases and J dropped 8 bases, with 12 bases sitting between them. This CDR3 region has 13 residues. CDR1 KGHSH and CDR2 LQKENI come from the germline V gene. CDR3 in DNA: TGTGCCAGCTCACCAAGTGAACAAGCGGGCTACACCTTC. Its translation is CASSPSEQAGYTF.

V usage is TRBV28 and J usage is TRBJ1-5, with D hard to call. The CDR3 extends over 12 amino acids. The germline CDR1 and CDR2 sequences are MDHEN and SYDVKM. V lost 4 bases and J lost 5, with 6 bases in between. The CDR3 DNA sequence: TGTGCCAGCAGTTCCCCGGATCAGCCCCAGCATTTT. This encodes CASSSPDQPQHF.

The chain employs TRBV7-2 and TRBJ2-7; 12 positions match TRBD2. Germline V CDR1 and CDR2: SGHTA, FQGNSA. Trimming took 8 bases from V and 7 from J; bases not matched to a gene: 6. The length of the CDR3 is 13 residues. CDR3 sequence: CASSTSGRKEQYF. The DNA for the CDR3 is TGTGCCAGCTCGACTAGCGGGAGAAAGGAGCAGTACTTC.

The chain links TRBV5-4 to TRBJ1-1; 8 bases line up with TRBD1. The CDR3 is made up of 16 amino acids. Germline lookup yields CDR1 SGHNT and CDR2 YYREEE (reference sequence). V lost 2 bases and J lost 2; bases outside the gene matches: 8. As DNA, the CDR3 is TGTGCCAGCAGCTTCGGACAGGGACCTCGAAACACTGAAGCTTTCTTT. It is translated as CASSFGQGPRNTEAFF.